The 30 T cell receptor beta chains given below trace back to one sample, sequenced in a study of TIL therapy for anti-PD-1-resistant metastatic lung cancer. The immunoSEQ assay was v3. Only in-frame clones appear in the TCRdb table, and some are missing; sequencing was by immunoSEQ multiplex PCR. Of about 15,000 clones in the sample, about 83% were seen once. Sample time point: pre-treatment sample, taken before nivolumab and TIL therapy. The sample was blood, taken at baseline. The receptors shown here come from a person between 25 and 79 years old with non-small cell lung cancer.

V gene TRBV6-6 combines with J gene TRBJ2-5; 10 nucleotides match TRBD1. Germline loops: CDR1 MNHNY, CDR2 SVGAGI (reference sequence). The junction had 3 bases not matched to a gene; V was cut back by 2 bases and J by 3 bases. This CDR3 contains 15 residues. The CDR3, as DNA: TGTGCCAGCAGTTACGGGGGACAGGGGAAAGAGACCCAGTACTTC. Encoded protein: CASSYGGQGKETQYF.

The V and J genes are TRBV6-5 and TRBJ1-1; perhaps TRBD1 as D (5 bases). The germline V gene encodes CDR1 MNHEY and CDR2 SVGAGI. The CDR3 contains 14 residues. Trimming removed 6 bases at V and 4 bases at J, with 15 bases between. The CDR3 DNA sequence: TGTGCCAGCAGCTCCGGGGACGGTATCACTGAAGCTTTCTTT. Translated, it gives CASSSGDGITEAFF.

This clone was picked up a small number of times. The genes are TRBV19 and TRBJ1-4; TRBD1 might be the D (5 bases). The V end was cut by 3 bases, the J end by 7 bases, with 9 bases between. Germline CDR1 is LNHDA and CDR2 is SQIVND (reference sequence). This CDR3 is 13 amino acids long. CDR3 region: CASSMIDSEKLFF. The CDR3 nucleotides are TGTGCCAGTAGTATGATTGACAGTGAAAAACTGTTTTTT. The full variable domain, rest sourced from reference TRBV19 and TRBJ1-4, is DGGITQSPKYLFRKEGQNVTLSCEQNLNHDAMYWYRQDPGQGLRLIYYSQIVNDFQKGDIAEGYSVSREKKESFPLTVTSAQKNPTAFYLCASSMIDSEKLFFGSGTQLSVL.

CDR3 sequence reads: CASSVAPGVRTGELFF. CDR3 sequence (DNA): TGTGCCAGCAGCGTAGCCCCAGGGGTACGGACCGGGGAGCTGTTTTTT. This chain connects TRBV9 to TRBJ2-2; TRBD1 might be the D (6 bases). V lost 0 bases and J 5 bases, leaving 14 bases between the germline ends. The CDR3 has 16 amino acids. Germline assignment: CDR1 SGDLS and CDR2 YYNGEE.

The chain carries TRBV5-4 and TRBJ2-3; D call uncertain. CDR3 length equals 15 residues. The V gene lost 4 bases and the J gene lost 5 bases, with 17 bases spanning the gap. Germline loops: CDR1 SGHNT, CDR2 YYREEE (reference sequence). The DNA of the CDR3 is TGTGCCAGCAGCAAACTGGATCGACCTGGAGATACGCAGTATTTT. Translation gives CASSKLDRPGDTQYF.

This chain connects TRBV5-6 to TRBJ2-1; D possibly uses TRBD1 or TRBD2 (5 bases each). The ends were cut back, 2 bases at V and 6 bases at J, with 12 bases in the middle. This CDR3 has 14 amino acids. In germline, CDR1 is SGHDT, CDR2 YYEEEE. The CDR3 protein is CASSFPGPFNEQFF. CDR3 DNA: TGTGCCAGCAGCTTCCCGGGACCTTTCAATGAGCAGTTCTTC.

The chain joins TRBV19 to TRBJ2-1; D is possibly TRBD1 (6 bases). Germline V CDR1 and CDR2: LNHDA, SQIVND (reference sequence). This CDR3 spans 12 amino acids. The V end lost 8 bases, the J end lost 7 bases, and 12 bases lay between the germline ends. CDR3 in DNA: TGTGCCAGTCAATCAGGGGAGAATGAGCAGTTCTTC. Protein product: CASQSGENEQFF.

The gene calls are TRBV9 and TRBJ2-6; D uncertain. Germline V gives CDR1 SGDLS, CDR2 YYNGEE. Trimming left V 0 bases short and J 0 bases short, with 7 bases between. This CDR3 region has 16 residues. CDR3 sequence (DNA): TGTGCCAGCAGCGTAGCTCTACGCTCTGGGGCCAACGTCCTGACTTTC. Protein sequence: CASSVALRSGANVLTF.

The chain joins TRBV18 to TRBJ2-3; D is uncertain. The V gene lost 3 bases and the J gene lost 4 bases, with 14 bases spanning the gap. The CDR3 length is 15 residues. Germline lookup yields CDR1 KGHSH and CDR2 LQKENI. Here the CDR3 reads CASSPGLNFPDTQYF. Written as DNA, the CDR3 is TGTGCCAGCTCACCTGGCCTAAATTTCCCAGATACGCAGTATTTT.

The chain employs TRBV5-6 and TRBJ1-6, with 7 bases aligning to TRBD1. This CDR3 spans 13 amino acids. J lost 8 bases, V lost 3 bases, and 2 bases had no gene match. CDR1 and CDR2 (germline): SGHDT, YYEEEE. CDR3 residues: CASSWDSYSPLHF. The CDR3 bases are TGTGCCAGCAGCTGGGACAGTTATTCACCCCTCCACTTT.

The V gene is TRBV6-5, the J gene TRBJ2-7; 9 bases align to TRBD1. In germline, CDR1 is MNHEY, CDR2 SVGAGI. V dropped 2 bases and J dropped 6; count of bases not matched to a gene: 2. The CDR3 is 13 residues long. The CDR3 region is CASSYDRGSEQYF. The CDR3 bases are TGTGCCAGCAGTTACGACAGGGGGAGCGAGCAGTACTTC.

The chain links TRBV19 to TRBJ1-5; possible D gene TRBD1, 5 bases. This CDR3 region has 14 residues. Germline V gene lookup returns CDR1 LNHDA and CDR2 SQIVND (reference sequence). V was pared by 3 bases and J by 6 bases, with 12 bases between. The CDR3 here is CASSMKQGGQPQHF. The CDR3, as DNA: TGTGCCAGTAGTATGAAGCAGGGCGGTCAGCCCCAGCATTTT.

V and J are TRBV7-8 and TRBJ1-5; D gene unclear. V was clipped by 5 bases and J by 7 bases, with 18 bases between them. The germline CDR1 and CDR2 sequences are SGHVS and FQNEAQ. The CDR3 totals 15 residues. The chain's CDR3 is CASSAREGSGQPQHF. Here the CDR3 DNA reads TGTGCCAGCAGCGCCCGTGAGGGTTCCGGGCAGCCCCAGCATTTT.

The CDR3 region has the DNA TGTGCCAGCAGCTTGGCCCGCAGTATGAGCACAGATACGCAGTATTTT. This gives the protein CASSLARSMSTDTQYF. The genes are TRBV5-4 and TRBJ2-3, with D unresolved. This CDR3 is built from 16 residues. CDR1 and CDR2 (germline): SGHNT, YYREEE (reference sequence). Trimming removed 0 bases at V and 0 bases at J, with 11 bases between.

The CDR3 spells CASSLGGGSSYEQYV. CDR3 DNA sequence: TGCGCCAGCAGCTTAGGAGGGGGAAGCTCCTACGAGCAGTACGTC. This rearrangement joins TRBV5-1 to TRBJ2-7; D may correspond to TRBD1 or TRBD2 (6 bases each). This CDR3 is 15 amino acids long. From germline, CDR1 is SGHRS and CDR2 YFSETQ. The V and J ends lost 2 bases and 0 bases respectively, with 12 bases between them.

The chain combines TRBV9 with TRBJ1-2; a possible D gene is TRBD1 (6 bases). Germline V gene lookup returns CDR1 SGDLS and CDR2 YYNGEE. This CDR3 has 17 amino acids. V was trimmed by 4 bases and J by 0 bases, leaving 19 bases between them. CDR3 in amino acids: CASSPPTGNRTNYGYTF. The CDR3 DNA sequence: TGTGCCAGCAGCCCCCCGACAGGAAACAGAACTAACTATGGCTACACCTTC.

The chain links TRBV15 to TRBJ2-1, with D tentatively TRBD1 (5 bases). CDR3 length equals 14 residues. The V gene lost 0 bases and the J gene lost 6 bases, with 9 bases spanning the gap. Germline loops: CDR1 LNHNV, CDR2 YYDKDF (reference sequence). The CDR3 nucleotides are TGTGCCACCAGCAGAGACGCAGGGCCCAATGAGCAGTTCTTC. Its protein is CATSRDAGPNEQFF.

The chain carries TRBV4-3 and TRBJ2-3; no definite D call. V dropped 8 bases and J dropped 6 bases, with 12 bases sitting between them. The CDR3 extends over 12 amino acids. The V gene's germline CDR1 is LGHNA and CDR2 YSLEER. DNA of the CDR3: TGCGCCAGCTCCGGGTCATCCGATACGCAGTATTTT. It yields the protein CASSGSSDTQYF.

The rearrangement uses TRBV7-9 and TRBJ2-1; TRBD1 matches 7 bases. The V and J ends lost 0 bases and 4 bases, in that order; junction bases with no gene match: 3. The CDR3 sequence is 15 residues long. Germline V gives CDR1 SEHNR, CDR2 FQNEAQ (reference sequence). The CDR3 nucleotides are TGTGCCAGCAGCTTAGCCGGGACAGTATACAATGAGCAGTTCTTC. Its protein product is CASSLAGTVYNEQFF.

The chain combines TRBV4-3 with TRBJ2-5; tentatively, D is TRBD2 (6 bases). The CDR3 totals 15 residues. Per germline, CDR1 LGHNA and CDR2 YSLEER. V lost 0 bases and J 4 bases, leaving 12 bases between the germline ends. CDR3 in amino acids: CASSQDSWGGETQYF. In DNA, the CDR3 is TGCGCCAGCAGCCAAGATTCTTGGGGAGGAGAGACCCAGTACTTC.

As DNA, the CDR3 is TGTGCCAGCAGCGTAGAAGGGATTGGAAACACCATATATTTT. Translation gives CASSVEGIGNTIYF. The chain couples TRBV9 to TRBJ1-3; D gene ambiguous. Germline loops: CDR1 SGDLS, CDR2 YYNGEE. CDR3 length: 14 residues. V lost 0 bases and J lost 3, with 7 bases in between.

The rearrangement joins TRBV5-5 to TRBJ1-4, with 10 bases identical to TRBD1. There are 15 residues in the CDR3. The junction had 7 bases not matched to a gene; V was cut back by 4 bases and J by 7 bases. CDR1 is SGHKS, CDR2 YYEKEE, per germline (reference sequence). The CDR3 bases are TGTGCCAGCAGCCTTACCGGGACAGGGGCTGAAAAACTGTTTTTT. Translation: CASSLTGTGAEKLFF.

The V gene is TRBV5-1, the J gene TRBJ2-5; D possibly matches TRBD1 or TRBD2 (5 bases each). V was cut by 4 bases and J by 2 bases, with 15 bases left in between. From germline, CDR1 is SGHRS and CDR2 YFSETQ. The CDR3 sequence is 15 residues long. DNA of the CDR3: TGCGCCAGCAGCCCAGGATGGGGGAGTCAAGAGACCCAGTACTTC. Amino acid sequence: CASSPGWGSQETQYF.

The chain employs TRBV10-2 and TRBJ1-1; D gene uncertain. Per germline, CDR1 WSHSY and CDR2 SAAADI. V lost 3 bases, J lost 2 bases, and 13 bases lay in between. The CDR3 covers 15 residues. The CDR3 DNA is TGCGCCAGCAGTGACGTCGGCTCCGCAAACACTGAAGCTTTCTTT. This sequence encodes CASSDVGSANTEAFF.

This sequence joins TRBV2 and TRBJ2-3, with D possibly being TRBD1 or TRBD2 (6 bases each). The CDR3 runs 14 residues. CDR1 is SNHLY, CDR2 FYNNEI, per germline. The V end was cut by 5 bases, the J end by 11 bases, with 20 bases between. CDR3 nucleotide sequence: TGTGCCAGCAGTACTAGTGGGGGGCCCCCTGAGCAGTATTTT. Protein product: CASSTSGGPPEQYF.

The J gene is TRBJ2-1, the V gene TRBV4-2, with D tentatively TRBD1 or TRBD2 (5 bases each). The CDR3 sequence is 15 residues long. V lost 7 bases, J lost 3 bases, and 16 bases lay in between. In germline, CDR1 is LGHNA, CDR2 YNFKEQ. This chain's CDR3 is CASTVDGTGYNEQFF. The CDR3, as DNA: TGTGCCAGCACCGTTGACGGGACGGGCTACAATGAGCAGTTCTTC.

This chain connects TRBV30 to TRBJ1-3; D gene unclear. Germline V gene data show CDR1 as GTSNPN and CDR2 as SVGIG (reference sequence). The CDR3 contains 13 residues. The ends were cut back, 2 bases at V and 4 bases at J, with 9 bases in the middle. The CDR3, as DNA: TGTGCCTGGAGTTCGGACGGCGGAAACACCATATATTTT. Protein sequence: CAWSSDGGNTIYF.

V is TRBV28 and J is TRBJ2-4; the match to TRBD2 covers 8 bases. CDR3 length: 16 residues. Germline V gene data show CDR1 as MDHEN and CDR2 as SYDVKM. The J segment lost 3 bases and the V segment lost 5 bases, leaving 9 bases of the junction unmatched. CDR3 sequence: CASSTQGAGDKNIQYF. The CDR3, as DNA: TGTGCCAGCAGTACCCAGGGAGCGGGAGACAAAAACATTCAGTACTTC.

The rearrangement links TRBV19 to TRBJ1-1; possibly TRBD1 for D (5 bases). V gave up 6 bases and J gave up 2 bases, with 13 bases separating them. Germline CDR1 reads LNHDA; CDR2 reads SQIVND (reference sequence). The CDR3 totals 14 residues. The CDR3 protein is CASRRGGSNTEAFF. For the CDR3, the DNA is TGTGCCAGTAGAAGGGGCGGGAGTAACACTGAAGCTTTCTTT.

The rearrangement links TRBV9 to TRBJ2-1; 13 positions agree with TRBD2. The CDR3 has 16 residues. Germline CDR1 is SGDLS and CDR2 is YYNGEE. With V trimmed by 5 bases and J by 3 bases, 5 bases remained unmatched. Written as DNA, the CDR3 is TGTGCCAGCAGTCCGACTAGCGGGGGGTTCTACAATGAGCAGTTCTTC. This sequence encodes CASSPTSGGFYNEQFF.